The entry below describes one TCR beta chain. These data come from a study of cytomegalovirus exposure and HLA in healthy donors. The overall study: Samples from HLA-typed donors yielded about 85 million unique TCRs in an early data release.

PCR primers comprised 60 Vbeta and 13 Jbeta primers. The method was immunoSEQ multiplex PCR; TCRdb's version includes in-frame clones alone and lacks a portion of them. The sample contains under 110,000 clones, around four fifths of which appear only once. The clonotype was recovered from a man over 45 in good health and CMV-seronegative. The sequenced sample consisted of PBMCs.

CDR3 amino acids: CASSRMDGGKGGTDTQYF. The CDR3 DNA is TGTGCCAGCAGCAGAATGGATGGGGGGAAAGGGGGCACAGATACGCAGTATTTT. The rearrangement uses TRBV21-1 and TRBJ2-3; TRBD2 is the table's D call, not checked against the DNA. TRBV21-1 is classified as a pseudogene. The CDR3 consists of 18 residues.